The rows below give T cell receptor beta chains drawn from one sample of a study of T cell responses to AZD1222 COVID-19 vaccine. The assay was immunoSEQ multiplex PCR, and TCRdb's table has in-frame clones only and misses some. The sample consists of about 150,000 clones, approximately 80% of them appearing once. The source material was peripheral blood, sampled on day 0 of AZD1222 vaccination. Every receptor here comes from an adult in good health. The CDR3 runs from the conserved cysteine through the conserved F or W. Each record gives: V gene, CDR3 protein.

>TRBV6-1
CASSEASRYGYTF
>TRBV5-6
CASSVPPVSYEQYF
>TRBV9
CASSTLTHNYGYTF
>TRBV28
CASKQWGGQGGSYEQYF
>TRBV5-4
CASSPYTGELFF
>TRBV7-3
CASSFSGDRDTEAFF
>TRBV19
CASSRQPSTGGHENIQYF
>TRBV5-1
CASSPPDQGQGEKLFF
>TRBV5-1
CASSSSTGGYNEKLFF
>TRBV28
CASSHGTGVDGYTF
>TRBV4-1
CASSHQPLGAGGTGELFF
>TRBV6-5
CASSQGGGQPQHF
>TRBV28
CASSLQGLSNQPQHF
>TRBV28
CASSPFGTGDEKLFF
>TRBV30
CAWSPTGGSGYTF
>TRBV11-2
CASSFKGVDYGYTF
>TRBV19
CASSGGRQGGSPLHF
>TRBV2
CASSPLEDTQYF
>TRBV2
CASSEDRAGTEAFF
>TRBV5-1
CASSLASSGNTIYF
>TRBV18
CASSLDSSYGYTF
>TRBV12-3/TRBV12-4
CASRVRDEQYF
>TRBV18
CASSPPRGQYEQYF
>TRBV5-4
CASSYGRGGGAGNTIYF
>TRBV28
CATLGGGYTF
>TRBV5-8
CASRPGQGYTGELFF
>TRBV27
CASSSTGPRTNTIYF
>TRBV19
CASSITGTSSTEAFF
>TRBV7-9
CASSPSGPGFNYGYTF
>TRBV7-9
CASSSGQGPSTDTQYF
>TRBV15
CATSRNPPQGDYGYTF
>TRBV9
CASSGGQRNQPQHF
>TRBV20-1
CSTGQYEQYF
>TRBV12-3/TRBV12-4
CASSSFQGTEAFF
>TRBV7-9
CASSSPRGTLGNTIYF
>TRBV18
CASSPIYNTEAFF
>TRBV9
CASSEGSPVSGNTIYF
>TRBV28
CASTLDSSYEQYF
>TRBV28
CASRAGWSTGELFF
>TRBV9
CASSVGKGVSSGNTIYF
>TRBV2
CASSVTQGVLDGYTF
>TRBV5-1
CASSLDRLRDTQYF
>TRBV6-5
CASSLGGGFQETQYF
>TRBV9
CASSAHRDRAEKLFF
>TRBV10-3
CAISESNAGRANQETQYF
>TRBV27
CASSGTGYLYEQYF
>TRBV10-2
CASSESGSGNTIYF
>TRBV9
CASSVQGTGADEQYF
>TRBV5-4
CASSFQGPGEKLFF
>TRBV7-9
CASSPARQGADYGYTF
>TRBV24-1
CATRGKRTGELFF
>TRBV5-1
CASSPDTPTGELFF
>TRBV9
CASSVSTMNTEAFF